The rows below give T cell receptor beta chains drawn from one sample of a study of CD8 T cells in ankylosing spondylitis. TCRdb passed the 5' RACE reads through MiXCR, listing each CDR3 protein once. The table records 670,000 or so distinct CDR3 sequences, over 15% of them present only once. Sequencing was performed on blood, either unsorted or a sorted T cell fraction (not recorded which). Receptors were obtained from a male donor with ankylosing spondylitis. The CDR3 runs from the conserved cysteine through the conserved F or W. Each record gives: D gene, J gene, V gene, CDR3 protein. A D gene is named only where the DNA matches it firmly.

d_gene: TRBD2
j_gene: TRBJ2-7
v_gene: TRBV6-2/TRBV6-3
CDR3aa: CASRRSGTSGYEQYF

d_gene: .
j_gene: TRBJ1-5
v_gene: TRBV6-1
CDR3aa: CASSRSGVNQPQHF

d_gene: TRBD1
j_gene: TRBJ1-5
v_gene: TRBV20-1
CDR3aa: CSARQGESNQPQHF

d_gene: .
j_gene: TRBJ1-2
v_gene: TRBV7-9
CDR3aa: CASSYPRGGHYGYTF

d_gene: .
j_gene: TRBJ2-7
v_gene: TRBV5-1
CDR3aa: CASSLPGLTYEQYF

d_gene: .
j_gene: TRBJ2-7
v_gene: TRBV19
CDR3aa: CASSIRDTSYEQYF

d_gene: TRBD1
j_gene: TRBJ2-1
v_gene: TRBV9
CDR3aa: CASSVASGGFGDREDNEQFF

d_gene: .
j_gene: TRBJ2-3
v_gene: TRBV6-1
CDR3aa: CASSAAPGSTDTQYF

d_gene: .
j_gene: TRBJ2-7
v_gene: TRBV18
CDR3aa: CASSLASQGYEQYF

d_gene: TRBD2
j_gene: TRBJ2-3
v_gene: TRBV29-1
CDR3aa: CSVVTGGPPDTQYF

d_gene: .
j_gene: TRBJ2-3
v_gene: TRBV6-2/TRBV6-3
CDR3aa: CASSYSSGGEYTQYF

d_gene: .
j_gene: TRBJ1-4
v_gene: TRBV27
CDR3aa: CASSGRPTANEKLFF

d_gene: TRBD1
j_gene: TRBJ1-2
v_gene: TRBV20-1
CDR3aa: CSARGNRGDYGYTF

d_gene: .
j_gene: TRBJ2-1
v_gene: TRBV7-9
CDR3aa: CASSLGNNEQFF

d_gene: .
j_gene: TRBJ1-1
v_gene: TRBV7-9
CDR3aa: CASSTVGRGNTEAFF

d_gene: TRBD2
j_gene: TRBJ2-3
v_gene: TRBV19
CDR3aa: CASSIGGGGSDTQYF

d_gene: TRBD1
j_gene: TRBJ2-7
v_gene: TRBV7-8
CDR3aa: CASSLEAWRRDRDPYEQYF

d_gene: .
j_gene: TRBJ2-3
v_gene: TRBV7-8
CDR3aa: CASSLEARGDTQYF

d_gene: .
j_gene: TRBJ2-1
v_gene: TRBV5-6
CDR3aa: CASSLTLLGNEQFF

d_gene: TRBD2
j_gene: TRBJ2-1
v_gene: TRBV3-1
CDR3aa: CATSGLAEVQFF

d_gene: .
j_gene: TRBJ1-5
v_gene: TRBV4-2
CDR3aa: CASSQEIGDLAQPQHF

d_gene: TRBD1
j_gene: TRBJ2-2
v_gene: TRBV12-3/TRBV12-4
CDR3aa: CASSARDSGTGELFF

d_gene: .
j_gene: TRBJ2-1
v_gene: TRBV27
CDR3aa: CASSLRVPGSRAREQFF

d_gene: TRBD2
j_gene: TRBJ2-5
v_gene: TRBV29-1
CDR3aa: CSVEIYGRPLGGETQYF

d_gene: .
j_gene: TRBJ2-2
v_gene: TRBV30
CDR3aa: CAWEAGNTGELFF

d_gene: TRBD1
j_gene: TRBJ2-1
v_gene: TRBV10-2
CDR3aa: CASKKGTAEQFF

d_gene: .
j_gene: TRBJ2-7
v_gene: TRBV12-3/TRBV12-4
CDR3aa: CASSLGITREQYF

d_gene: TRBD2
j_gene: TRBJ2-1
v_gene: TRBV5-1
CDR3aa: CASSLVAGGKYNEQFF

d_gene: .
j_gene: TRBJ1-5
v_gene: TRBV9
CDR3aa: CASSQGGTGVGQPQHF

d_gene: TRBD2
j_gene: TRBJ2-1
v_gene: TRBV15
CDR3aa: CATSRDLAGEPYNEQFF

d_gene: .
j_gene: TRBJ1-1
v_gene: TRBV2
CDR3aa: CASSNTAEAFF

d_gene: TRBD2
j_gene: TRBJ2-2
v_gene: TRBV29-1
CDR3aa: CSVTSGALTGELFF

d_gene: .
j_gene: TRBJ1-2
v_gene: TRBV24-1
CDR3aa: CATSDPRRYYGYTF

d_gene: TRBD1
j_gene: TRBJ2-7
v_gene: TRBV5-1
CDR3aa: CASSLGTGPISYEQYF

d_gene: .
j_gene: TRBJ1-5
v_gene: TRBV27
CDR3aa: CASRPERGVSNQPQHF

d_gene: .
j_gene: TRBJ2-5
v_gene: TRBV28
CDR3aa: CASSLKSETQYF

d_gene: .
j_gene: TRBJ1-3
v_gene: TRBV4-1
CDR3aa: CASSQGSHGTTGNTIYF

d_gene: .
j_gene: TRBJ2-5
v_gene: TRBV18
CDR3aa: CASSPPAGKETQYF

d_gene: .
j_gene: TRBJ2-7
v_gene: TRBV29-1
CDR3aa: CSAVGVEQYF

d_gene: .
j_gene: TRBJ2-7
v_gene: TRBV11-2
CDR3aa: CASSLLQSGDSYEQYF

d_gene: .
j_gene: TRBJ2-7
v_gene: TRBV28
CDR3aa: CASSFGTLEEQYF

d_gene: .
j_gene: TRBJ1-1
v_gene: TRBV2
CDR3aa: CASCLRRMNTEAFF

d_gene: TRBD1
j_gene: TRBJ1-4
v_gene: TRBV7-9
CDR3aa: CASSSGQGEGEKLFF

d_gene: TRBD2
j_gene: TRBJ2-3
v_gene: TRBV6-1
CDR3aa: CASSEEAGGPDTQYF

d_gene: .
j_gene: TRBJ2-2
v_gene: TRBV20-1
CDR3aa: CSARDASVDTGELFF